This entry lists 19 T cell receptor beta chains sequenced from one sample in a study of T cells in localized non-small cell lung cancer. The assay was immunoSEQ multiplex PCR, and TCRdb's table has in-frame clones only and misses some. The repertoire holds around 50,000 clones, under 85% seen once, with 15% to 20% in the top ten. The input for sequencing was peripheral blood, taken before any cancer treatment. The receptors were sampled from a female donor aged 60 or older with stage II squamous cell lung carcinoma.

The rearrangement uses TRBV5-6 and TRBJ1-1; no clear D. Germline values: CDR1 SGHDT, CDR2 YYEEEE. V dropped 0 bases and J dropped 4 bases, with 7 bases sitting between them. This CDR3 is built from 13 residues. For the CDR3, the DNA is TGTGCCAGCAGCTTGGTCGTGGGCACTGAAGCTTTCTTT. Protein product: CASSLVVGTEAFF.

The chain couples TRBV7-3 to TRBJ2-1; D is unresolved. CDR1 SGHTA and CDR2 FQGTGA come from the germline V gene. V was shortened by 5 bases and J by 9 bases, with 11 bases between the two germline ends. The CDR3 is made up of 12 amino acids. The CDR3 DNA reads as TGTGCCAGCAGCCAGAAGGACGGTGAGCAGTTCTTC. Encoded protein: CASSQKDGEQFF.

This clone was observed a handful of times. This sequence joins TRBV19 and TRBJ2-7; 12 nucleotides match TRBD2. The CDR3 sequence is 15 residues long. Trimming removed 3 bases from V and 5 bases from J; junction bases left unmatched: 5. Germline V gene lookup returns CDR1 LNHDA and CDR2 SQIVND (reference sequence). Written as DNA, the CDR3 is TGTGCCAGTAGTATCACTAGCGGGGGGCCCAACGAGCAGTACTTC. Translated, it gives CASSITSGGPNEQYF.

Only one count was recorded for this clone. The sample has other DNA sequences that encode this CDR3 too. The CDR3 protein is CASSGTLNTEAFF. CDR3 DNA: TGTGCCAGTTCCGGGACGTTGAACACTGAAGCTTTCTTT. The V and J genes are TRBV19 and TRBJ1-1, with D perhaps TRBD1 (5 bases). The length of the CDR3 is 13 residues. CDR1 and CDR2 (germline): LNHDA, SQIVND (reference sequence). With 8 bases removed from V and 0 bases from J, the gap between germline ends came to 10 bases.

The J gene is TRBJ1-3, the V gene TRBV29-1, with 7 bases identical to TRBD1. V lost 7 bases to trimming and J lost 2 bases; unmatched junction nucleotides: 17. The germline V gene encodes CDR1 SQVTM and CDR2 ANQGSEA. The CDR3 length is 17 residues. In DNA form, the CDR3 reads TGCAGCGCTGAGAGGCGGCGGGAAGGGGGCCCTGGAAACACCATATATTTT. This sequence encodes CSAERRREGGPGNTIYF.

The chain is built from TRBV7-6 and TRBJ2-7; the match to TRBD1 covers 12 bases. The CDR3 sequence is 15 residues long. The germline gives CDR1 SGHVS, CDR2 FNYEAQ. V was clipped by 5 bases and J by 4 bases; unmatched bases: 6. In nucleotides, the CDR3 is TGTGCCAGCAGCCCCGAGGGACAGGGGGCTTACGAGCAGTACTTC. Encoded protein: CASSPEGQGAYEQYF.

This chain joins TRBV5-1 and TRBJ1-5, with D unclear. The CDR3 length is 13 residues. Per the germline V gene, CDR1 is SGHRS and CDR2 is YFSETQ. The V end lost 1 base, the J end lost 6 bases, and 8 bases lay between the germline ends. CDR3 sequence reads: CASSLKGGQPQHF. The DNA of the CDR3 is TGCGCCAGCAGCTTGAAAGGAGGTCAGCCCCAGCATTTT.

This sequence joins TRBV18 and TRBJ2-7; a weak D match, TRBD1 (6 bases). The germline V gene has CDR1 KGHSH and CDR2 LQKENI. The CDR3 has 15 residues. V was cut by 3 bases and J by 0 bases, with 12 bases left in between. The CDR3 spells CASSPSDRSSYEQYF. CDR3 sequence (DNA): TGTGCCAGCTCACCCAGCGACAGGTCCTCCTACGAGCAGTACTTC. The full variable domain, in which reference TRBV18 and TRBJ2-7 provide the parts outside the CDR3, is NAGVMQNPRHLVRRRGQEARLRCSPMKGHSHVYWYRQLPEEGLKFMVYLQKENIIDESGMPKERFSAEFPKEGPSILRIQQVVRGDSAAYFCASSPSDRSSYEQYFGPGTRLTVT.

The CDR3 DNA reads TGTGCCAGCAGTGGTGGGCTAGCCATAGGAAACACCATATATTTT. Translated, it gives CASSGGLAIGNTIYF. The chain employs TRBV25-1 and TRBJ1-3; no definite D call. V lost 4 bases to trimming and J lost 4 bases, with 14 bases between them. Germline V CDR1 and CDR2: MGHDK, SYGVNS. The CDR3 extends over 15 amino acids.

This chain uses TRBV6-1 with TRBJ1-3; D uncertain. The CDR3 consists of 13 residues. The germline V gene has CDR1 MNHNS and CDR2 SASEGT. The ends were cut back, 3 bases at V and 0 bases at J, with 3 bases in the middle. The CDR3 coding sequence is TGTGCCAGCAGTGAGTCCTCTGGAAACACCATATATTTT. Protein product: CASSESSGNTIYF.

The genes are TRBV5-4 and TRBJ1-2, with TRBD1 as a possible D gene (6 bases). Germline CDR1 is SGHNT and CDR2 is YYREEE (reference sequence). The V end was cut by 6 bases, the J end by 0 bases, with 12 bases between. This CDR3 comprises 14 residues. The CDR3 sequence is CASIVGGTNYGYTF. The CDR3 bases are TGTGCCAGCATTGTCGGGGGCACTAACTATGGCTACACCTTC.

V is TRBV7-3 and J is TRBJ2-2; 9 nucleotides agree with TRBD2. Germline lookup yields CDR1 SGHTA and CDR2 FQGTGA. The CDR3 sequence is 15 residues long. The J segment lost 3 bases and the V segment lost 3 bases, leaving 2 bases of the junction unmatched. CDR3 bases: TGTGCCAGCAGCTTCAAGCGGGGGGACACCGGGGAGCTGTTTTTT. Protein: CASSFKRGDTGELFF.

V is TRBV5-6 and J is TRBJ2-3; a weak D match, TRBD2 (7 bases). V shed 2 bases and J shed 5 bases, with 15 bases lying between them. The CDR3 spans 15 residues. Germline CDR1 is SGHDT and CDR2 is YYEEEE. CDR3 protein: CASSLTGGQVDTQYF. CDR3 in DNA: TGTGCCAGCAGCTTAACCGGGGGGCAGGTAGATACGCAGTATTTT.

The genes are TRBV6-5 and TRBJ2-2; 7 bases are shared with TRBD1. Looked up from germline, CDR1 is MNHEY and CDR2 is SVGAGI. This CDR3 has 13 residues. With V trimmed by 6 bases and J by 9 bases, 7 bases remained unmatched. The CDR3 nucleotides read TGTGCCAGCAGACAGTACAGGGGCAGGGAGCTGTTTTTT. It yields the protein CASRQYRGRELFF.

CDR3 in DNA: TGTGCCTGGAAAAGCCTAGGGGGCACTGAAGCTTTCTTT. It yields the protein CAWKSLGGTEAFF. V and J are TRBV30 and TRBJ1-1, with D possibly matching TRBD1 (6 bases). Germline lookup yields CDR1 GTSNPN and CDR2 SVGIG (reference sequence). Trimming removed 4 bases from V and 4 bases from J, with 13 bases in between. This CDR3 region has 13 residues.

By proportion, this clone is medium-sized. V and J are TRBV28 and TRBJ2-1; TRBD2 might be the D (6 bases). Trimming stripped 6 bases from V and 9 bases from J, with 18 bases between. Germline CDR1 and CDR2: MDHEN and SYDVKM. The CDR3 covers 14 residues. CDR3 region: CASRLINSGSEQFF. The CDR3, as DNA: TGTGCCAGCAGGCTAATCAATAGCGGCAGTGAGCAGTTCTTC.

This chain uses TRBV6-1 with TRBJ2-6, with 11 nucleotides matching TRBD1. J was trimmed by 2 bases and V by 3 bases; bases with no gene match: 3. The CDR3 runs to 17 residues. The germline V gene has CDR1 MNHNS and CDR2 SASEGT. The CDR3 bases are TGTGCCAGCAGTGAGGGACAGGGGGTAACTGGGGCCAACGTCCTGACTTTC. It yields the protein CASSEGQGVTGANVLTF.

This clone was counted once. The chain links TRBV25-1 to TRBJ1-1; D not certain. CDR1 MGHDK and CDR2 SYGVNS come from the germline V gene. CDR3 length: 15 amino acids. The V end was cut by 3 bases, the J end by 1 base, with 12 bases between. CDR3 protein: CASSDRSQRNTEAFF. DNA of the CDR3: TGTGCCAGCAGTGATCGCAGCCAGAGGAACACTGAAGCTTTCTTT. The variable domain in full, with the rest retrieved from reference TRBV25-1 and TRBJ1-1, is EADIYQTPRYLVIGTGKKITLECSQTMGHDKMYWYQQDPGMELHLIHYSYGVNSTEKGDLSSESTVSRIRTEHFPLTLESARPSHTSQYLCASSDRSQRNTEAFFGQGTRLTVV.

The CDR3 nucleotides read TGTGCCACCGGTCCAGGTTTAGAGACCCAGTACTTC. This encodes CATGPGLETQYF. The chain couples TRBV5-4 to TRBJ2-5; no clear D. The germline CDR1 and CDR2 sequences are SGHNT and YYREEE (reference sequence). With 9 bases removed from V and 4 bases from J, the gap between germline ends came to 13 bases. This CDR3 contains 12 residues.